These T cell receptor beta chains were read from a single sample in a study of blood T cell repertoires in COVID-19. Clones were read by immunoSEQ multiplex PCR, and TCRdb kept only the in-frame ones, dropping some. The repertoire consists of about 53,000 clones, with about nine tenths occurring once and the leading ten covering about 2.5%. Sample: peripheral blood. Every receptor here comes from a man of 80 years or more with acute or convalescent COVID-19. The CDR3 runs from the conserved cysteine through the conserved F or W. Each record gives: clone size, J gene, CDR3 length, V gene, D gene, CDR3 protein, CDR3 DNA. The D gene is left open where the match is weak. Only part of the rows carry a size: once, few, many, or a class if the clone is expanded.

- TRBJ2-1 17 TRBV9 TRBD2 CASSESGILAGYNEQFF TGTGCCAGCAGCGAGAGTGGAATTCTAGCGGGGTACAATGAGCAGTTCTTC
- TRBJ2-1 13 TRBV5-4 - CASSLGRSDEQFF TGTGCCAGCAGCTTGGGTCGGTCGGATGAGCAGTTCTTC
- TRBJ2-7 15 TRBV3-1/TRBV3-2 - CASSQDRDFSYEQYF TGTGCCAGCAGCCAAGATCGGGACTTCTCCTACGAGCAGTACTTC
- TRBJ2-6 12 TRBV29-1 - CSAETGANVLTF TGCAGCGCCGAGACTGGGGCCAACGTCCTGACTTTC
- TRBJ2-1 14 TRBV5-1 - CASSLGGPEDEQFF TGCGCCAGCAGCTTGGGGGGGCCAGAGGATGAGCAGTTCTTC
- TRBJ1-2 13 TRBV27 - CASSLLGANGYTF TGTGCCAGCAGTTTACTGGGGGCGAATGGCTACACCTTC
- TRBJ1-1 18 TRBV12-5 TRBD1 CASARGVEGASTNTEAFF TGTGCTAGTGCCCGAGGGGTAGAGGGGGCAAGTACGAACACTGAAGCTTTCTTT
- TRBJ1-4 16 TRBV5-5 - CASSFSVGATNEKLFF TGTGCCAGCAGCTTTTCCGTCGGTGCAACTAATGAAAAACTGTTTTTT
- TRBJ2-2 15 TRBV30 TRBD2 CAWAVGGGYGGELFF TGTGCCTGGGCCGTGGGCGGGGGGTATGGCGGGGAGCTGTTTTTT
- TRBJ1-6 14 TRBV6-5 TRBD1 CASRKQGEYSPLHF TGTGCCAGCCGAAAACAGGGGGAGTATTCACCCCTCCACTTT
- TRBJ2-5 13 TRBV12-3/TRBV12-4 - CASSLTSQETQYF TGTGCCAGCAGTTTAACCAGCCAAGAGACCCAGTACTTC
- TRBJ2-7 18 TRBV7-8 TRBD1 CASSLRDRGLRSSYEQYF TGTGCCAGCAGCCTACGGGACAGGGGCCTCCGGAGCTCCTACGAGCAGTACTTC
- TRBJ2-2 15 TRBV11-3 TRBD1 CASAPDRGLSGELFF TGTGCCAGTGCCCCGGACAGGGGGCTTTCCGGGGAGCTGTTTTTT
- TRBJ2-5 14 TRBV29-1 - CSVEDGKRIETQYF TGCAGCGTTGAAGATGGAAAGCGAATAGAGACCCAGTACTTC
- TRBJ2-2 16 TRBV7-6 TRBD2 CASSYTGGPGTGELFF TGTGCCAGCAGCTATACGGGGGGGCCAGGAACCGGGGAGCTGTTTTTT
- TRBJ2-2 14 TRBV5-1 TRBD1 CASSYTGGGGELFF TGCGCCAGCAGCTACACAGGGGGCGGCGGGGAGCTGTTTTTT
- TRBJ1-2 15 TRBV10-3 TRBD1 CAIKEGANTMYGYTF TGTGCCATCAAGGAGGGGGCTAATACTATGTATGGCTACACCTTC
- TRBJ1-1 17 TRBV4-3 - CASSQDWPPGLNTEAFF TGCGCCAGCAGCCAAGATTGGCCCCCAGGGCTGAACACTGAAGCTTTCTTT
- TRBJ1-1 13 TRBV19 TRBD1 CASSGTANTRAFF TGTGCCAGTAGCGGGACAGCAAATACACGAGCTTTCTTT
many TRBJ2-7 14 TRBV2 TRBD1 CASREGQGDYEQYF TGTGCCAGCAGGGAGGGACAGGGAGACTACGAGCAGTACTTC
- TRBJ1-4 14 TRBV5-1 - CASSSRGPNEKLFF TGCGCCAGCAGCTCCCGGGGTCCTAATGAAAAACTGTTTTTT
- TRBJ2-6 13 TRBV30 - CASPGPGANVLTF TGTGCCTCCCCAGGCCCTGGGGCCAACGTCCTGACTTTC
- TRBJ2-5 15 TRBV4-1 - CASSRGNQGSETQYF TGCGCCAGCAGCCGAGGAAATCAGGGGTCGGAGACCCAGTACTTC
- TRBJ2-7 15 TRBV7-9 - CASSLEAGLIYEQYF TGTGCCAGCAGCTTAGAGGCAGGGTTAATCTACGAGCAGTACTTC
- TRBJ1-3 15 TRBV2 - CASMGQPISGNTIYF TGTGCCAGCATGGGGCAGCCGATCTCTGGAAACACCATATATTTT
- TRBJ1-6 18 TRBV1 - CTSSQGTDPSSYNSPLHF TGCACCAGCAGCCAAGGGACAGACCCGAGCTCCTATAATTCACCCCTCCACTTT
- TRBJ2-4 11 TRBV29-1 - CSVDFENIQYF TGCAGCGTTGACTTCGAAAACATTCAGTACTTC
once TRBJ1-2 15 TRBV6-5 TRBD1 CASTSTTGTGAGYTF TGTGCCAGCACCTCTACGACCGGGACAGGGGCTGGCTACACCTTC
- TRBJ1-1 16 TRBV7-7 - CASSPRSRTANTEAFF TGTGCTAGCAGCCCTCGTAGCAGGACAGCAAACACTGAAGCTTTCTTT
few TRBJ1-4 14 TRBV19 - CASSITATNEKLFF TGTGCCAGTAGTATCACGGCAACTAATGAAAAACTGTTTTTT
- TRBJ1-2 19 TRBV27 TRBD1 CASSLSVALGTGGNYGYTF TGTGCCAGCAGTTTATCCGTTGCTTTGGGGACAGGGGGAAACTATGGCTACACCTTC
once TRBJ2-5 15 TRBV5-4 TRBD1 CASSSGQGGQETQYF TGTGCCAGCAGCTCAGGACAGGGAGGCCAAGAGACCCAGTACTTC
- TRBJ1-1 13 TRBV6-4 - CASSLKGDTEAFF TGTGCCAGCAGTTTAAAGGGGGACACTGAAGCTTTCTTT
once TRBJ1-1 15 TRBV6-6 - CASSYSGRMNTEAFF TGTGCCAGCAGTTACTCGGGCAGGATGAACACTGAAGCTTTCTTT
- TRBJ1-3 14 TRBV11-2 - CASSLPREGNTIYF TGTGCCAGCAGCTTACCCCGGGAGGGAAACACCATATATTTT
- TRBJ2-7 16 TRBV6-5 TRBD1 CASSSHRGPLSYEQYF TGTGCCAGCAGTTCTCACAGGGGACCCCTCTCCTACGAGCAGTACTTC
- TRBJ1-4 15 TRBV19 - CASSTGQSPGEKLFF TGTGCCAGTAGTACCGGACAGTCGCCGGGTGAAAAACTGTTTTTT
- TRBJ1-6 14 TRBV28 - CASSSPTDNSPLHF TGTGCCAGCAGTTCCCCGACAGATAATTCACCCCTCCACTTT
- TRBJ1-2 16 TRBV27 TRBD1 CASSPFPPGTGVGYTF TGTGCCAGCAGTCCATTCCCCCCCGGGACAGGGGTTGGCTACACCTTC
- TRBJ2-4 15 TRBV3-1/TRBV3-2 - CASSGGRVAKNIQYF TGTGCCAGCAGCGGGGGCAGAGTAGCCAAAAACATTCAGTACTTC
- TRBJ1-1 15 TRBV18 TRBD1 CASSPQRDRTAEAFF TGTGCCAGCTCACCACAAAGGGACAGGACCGCTGAAGCTTTCTTT
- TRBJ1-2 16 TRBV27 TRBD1 CASSPLQGAANYGYTF TGTGCCAGCAGTCCGCTACAGGGGGCGGCTAACTATGGCTACACCTTC
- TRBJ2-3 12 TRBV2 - CATTLSADTQYF TGTGCCACTACCCTCTCGGCAGATACGCAGTATTTT
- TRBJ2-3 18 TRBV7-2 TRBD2 CASSLAGLAGLSADTQYF TGTGCCAGCAGCTTAGCGGGACTAGCGGGGTTAAGCGCAGATACGCAGTATTTT
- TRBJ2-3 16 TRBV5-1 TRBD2 CASSLPGLAGTDTQYF TGCGCCAGCAGCTTACCGGGACTAGCGGGCACAGATACGCAGTATTTT
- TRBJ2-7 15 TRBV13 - CASTSRTRFSYEQYF TGTGCCAGCACCTCCAGGACTCGGTTCTCCTACGAGCAGTACTTC
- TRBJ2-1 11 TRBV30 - CAWSAGLEQFF TGTGCCTGGAGTGCGGGACTTGAGCAGTTCTTC
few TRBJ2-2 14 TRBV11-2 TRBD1 CASSQQGATGELFF TGTGCCAGCAGCCAACAGGGGGCGACCGGGGAGCTGTTTTTT
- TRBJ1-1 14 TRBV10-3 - CAIRLTVLNTEAFF TGTGCCATCAGGCTGACAGTGTTGAACACTGAAGCTTTCTTT